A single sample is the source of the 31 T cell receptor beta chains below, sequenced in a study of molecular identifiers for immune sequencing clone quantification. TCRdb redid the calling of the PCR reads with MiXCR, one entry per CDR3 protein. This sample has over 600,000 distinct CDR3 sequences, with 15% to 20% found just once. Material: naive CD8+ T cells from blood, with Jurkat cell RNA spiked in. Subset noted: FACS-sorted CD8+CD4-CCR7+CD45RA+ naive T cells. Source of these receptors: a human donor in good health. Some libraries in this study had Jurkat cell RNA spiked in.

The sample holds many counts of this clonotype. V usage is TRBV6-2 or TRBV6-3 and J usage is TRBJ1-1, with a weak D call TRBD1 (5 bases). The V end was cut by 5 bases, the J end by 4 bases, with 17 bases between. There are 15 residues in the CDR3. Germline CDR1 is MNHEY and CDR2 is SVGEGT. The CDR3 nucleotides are TGTGCCAGCAGTCAAGGGGAGGTTATGGGCACTGAAGCTTTCTTT. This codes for CASSQGEVMGTEAFF.

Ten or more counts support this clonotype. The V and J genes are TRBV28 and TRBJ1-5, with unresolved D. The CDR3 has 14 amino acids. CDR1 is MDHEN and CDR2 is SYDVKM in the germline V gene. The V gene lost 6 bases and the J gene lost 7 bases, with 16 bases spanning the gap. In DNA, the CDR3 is TGTGCCAGCAGCCACGACCGAGTCGTCCAGCCCCAGCATTTT. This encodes CASSHDRVVQPQHF. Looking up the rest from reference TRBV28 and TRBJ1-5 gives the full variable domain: DVKVTQSSRYLVKRTGEKVFLECVQDMDHENMFWYRQDPGLGLRLIYFSYDVKMKEKGDIPEGYSVSREKKERFSLILESASTNQTSMYLCASSHDRVVQPQHFGDGTRLSIL.

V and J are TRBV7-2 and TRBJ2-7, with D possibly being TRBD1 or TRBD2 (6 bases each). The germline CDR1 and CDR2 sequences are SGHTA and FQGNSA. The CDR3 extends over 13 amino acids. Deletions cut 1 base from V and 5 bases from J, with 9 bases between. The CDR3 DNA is TGTGCCAGCAGCTTAGTGGGGGGCGACGAGCAGTACTTC. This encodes CASSLVGGDEQYF.

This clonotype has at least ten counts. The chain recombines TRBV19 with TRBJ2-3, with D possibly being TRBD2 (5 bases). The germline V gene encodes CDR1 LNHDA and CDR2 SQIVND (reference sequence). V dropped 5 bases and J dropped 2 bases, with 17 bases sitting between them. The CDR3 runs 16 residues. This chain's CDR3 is CASSESGGRSTDTQYF. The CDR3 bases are TGTGCCAGTAGTGAGAGCGGCGGCAGGTCCACAGATACGCAGTATTTT.

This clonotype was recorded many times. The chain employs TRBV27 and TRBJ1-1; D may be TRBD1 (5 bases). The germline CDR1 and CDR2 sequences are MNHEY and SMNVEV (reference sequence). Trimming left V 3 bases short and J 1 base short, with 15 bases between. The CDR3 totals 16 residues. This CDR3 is CASSLGFGGRNTEAFF. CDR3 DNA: TGTGCCAGCAGTTTGGGGTTTGGGGGGAGGAACACTGAAGCTTTCTTT.

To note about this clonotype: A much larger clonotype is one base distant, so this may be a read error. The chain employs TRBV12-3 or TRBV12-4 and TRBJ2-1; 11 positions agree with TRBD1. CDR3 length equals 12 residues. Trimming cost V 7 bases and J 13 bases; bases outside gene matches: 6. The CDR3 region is CASTAGQGVQFF. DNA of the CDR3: TGTGCCAGCACCGCGGGACAGGGGGTTCAGTTCTTC.

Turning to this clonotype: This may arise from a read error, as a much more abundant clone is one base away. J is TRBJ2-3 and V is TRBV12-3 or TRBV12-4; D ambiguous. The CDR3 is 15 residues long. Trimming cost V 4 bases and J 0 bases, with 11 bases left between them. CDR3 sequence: CASSSATSSTDTQYF. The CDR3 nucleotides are TGTGCCAGCAGTTCAGCGACTTCTAGCACAGATACGCAGTATTTT.

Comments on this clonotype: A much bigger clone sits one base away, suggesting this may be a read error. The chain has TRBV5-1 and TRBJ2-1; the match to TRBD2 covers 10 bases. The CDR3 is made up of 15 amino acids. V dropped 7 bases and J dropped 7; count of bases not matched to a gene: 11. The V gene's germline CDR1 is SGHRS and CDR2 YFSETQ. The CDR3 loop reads CASFPGASGSNEQFF. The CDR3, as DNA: TGCGCCAGCTTCCCGGGGGCTAGCGGGAGTAATGAGCAGTTCTTC.

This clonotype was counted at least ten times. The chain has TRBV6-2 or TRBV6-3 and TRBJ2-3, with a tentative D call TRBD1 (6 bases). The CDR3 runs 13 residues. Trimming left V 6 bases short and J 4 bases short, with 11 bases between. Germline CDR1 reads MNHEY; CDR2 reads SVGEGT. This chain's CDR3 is CASRKQGPDTQYF. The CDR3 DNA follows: TGTGCCAGCAGGAAACAGGGACCAGATACGCAGTATTTT.

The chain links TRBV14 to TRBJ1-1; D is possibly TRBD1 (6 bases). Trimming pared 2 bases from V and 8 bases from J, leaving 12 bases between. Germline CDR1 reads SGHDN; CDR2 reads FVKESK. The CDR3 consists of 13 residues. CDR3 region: CASSQFRTAEAFF. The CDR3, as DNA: TGTGCCAGCAGCCAATTCCGGACAGCCGAAGCTTTCTTT. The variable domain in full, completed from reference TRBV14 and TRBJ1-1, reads EAGVTQFPSHSVIEKGQTVTLRCDPISGHDNLYWYRRVMGKEIKFLLHFVKESKQDESGMPNNRFLAERTGGTYSTLKVQPAELEDSGVYFCASSQFRTAEAFFGQGTRLTVV.

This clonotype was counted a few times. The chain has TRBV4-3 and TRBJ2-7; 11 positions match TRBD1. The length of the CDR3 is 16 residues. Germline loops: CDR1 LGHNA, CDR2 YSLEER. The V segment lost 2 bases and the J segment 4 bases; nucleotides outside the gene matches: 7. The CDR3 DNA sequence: TGCGCCAGCAGCCAATCCGTGGACAGGGGGCGGTACGAGCAGTACTTC. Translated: CASSQSVDRGRYEQYF.

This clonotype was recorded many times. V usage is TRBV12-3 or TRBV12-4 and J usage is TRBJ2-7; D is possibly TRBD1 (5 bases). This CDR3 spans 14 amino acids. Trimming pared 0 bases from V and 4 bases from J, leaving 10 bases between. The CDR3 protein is CASSLALQGYEQYF. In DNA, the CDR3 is TGTGCCAGCAGTTTAGCGCTCCAGGGTTACGAGCAGTACTTC.

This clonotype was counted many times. The CDR3 sequence is CASSQGVGKVNEQFF. The CDR3 nucleotides are TGCGCCAGCAGCCAGGGGGTAGGGAAGGTCAATGAGCAGTTCTTC. The chain joins TRBV4-3 to TRBJ2-1; either TRBD1 or TRBD2 may fit D (5 bases each). Between the trimmed V and J ends, which lost 3 bases and 6 bases, there was a span of 15 bases. Looked up from germline, CDR1 is LGHNA and CDR2 is YSLEER. CDR3 length: 15 amino acids.

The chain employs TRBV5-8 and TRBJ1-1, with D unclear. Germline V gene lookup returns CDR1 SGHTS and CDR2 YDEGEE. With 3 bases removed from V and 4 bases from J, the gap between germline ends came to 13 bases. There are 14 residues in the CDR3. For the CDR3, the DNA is TGTGCCAGCAGCTGGAGCGGGGTGGGCACTGAAGCTTTCTTT. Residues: CASSWSGVGTEAFF.

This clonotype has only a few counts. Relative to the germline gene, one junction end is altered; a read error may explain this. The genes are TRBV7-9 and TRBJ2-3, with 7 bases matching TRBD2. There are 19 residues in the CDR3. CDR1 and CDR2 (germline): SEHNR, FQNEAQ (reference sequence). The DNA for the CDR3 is TGTGCCAGCAGCTTACCCCTGGAACCTTCGGCTAGCGGCACAGATGCGCAGTATTTT. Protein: CASSLPLEPSASGTDAQYF.

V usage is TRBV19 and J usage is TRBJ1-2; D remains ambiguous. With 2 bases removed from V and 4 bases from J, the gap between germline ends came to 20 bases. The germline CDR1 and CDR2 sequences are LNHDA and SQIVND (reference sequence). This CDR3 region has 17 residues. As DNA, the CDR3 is TGTGCCAGTAGTATAATCTCGGCAACAGCTTCTCCCTATGGCTACACCTTC. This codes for CASSIISATASPYGYTF.

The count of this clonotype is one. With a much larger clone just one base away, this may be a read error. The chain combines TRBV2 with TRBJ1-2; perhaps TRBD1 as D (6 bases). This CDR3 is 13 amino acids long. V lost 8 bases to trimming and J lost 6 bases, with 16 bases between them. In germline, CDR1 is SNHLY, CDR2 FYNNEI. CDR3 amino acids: CASDDGYRDGYTF. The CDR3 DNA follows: TGTGCCAGCGACGACGGGTACAGGGATGGCTACACCTTC.

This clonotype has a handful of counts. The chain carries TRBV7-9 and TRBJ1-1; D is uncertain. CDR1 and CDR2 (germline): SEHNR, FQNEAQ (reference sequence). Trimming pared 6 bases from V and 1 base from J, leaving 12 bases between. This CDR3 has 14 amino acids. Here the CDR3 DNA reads TGTGCCAGCAGTGCCGAAGGCAGGAACACTGAAGCTTTCTTT. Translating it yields CASSAEGRNTEAFF.

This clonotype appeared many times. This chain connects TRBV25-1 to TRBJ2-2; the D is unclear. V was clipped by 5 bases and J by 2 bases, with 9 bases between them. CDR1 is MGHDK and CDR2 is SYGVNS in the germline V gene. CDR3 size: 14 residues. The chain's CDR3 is CASSWARNTGELFF. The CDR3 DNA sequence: TGTGCCAGCAGTTGGGCCAGAAACACCGGGGAGCTGTTTTTT.

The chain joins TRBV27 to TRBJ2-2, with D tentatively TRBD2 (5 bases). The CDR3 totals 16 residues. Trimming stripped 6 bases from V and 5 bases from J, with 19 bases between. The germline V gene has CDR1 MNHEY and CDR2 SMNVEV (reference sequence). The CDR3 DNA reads TGTGCCAGCAGCCCACAACGGGGTGAGGGTACCGGGGAGCTGTTTTTT. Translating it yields CASSPQRGEGTGELFF.

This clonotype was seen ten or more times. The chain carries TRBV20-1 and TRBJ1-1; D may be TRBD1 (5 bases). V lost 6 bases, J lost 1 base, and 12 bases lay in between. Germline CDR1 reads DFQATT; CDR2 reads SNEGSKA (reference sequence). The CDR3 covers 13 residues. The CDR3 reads CSATQAPNTEAFF. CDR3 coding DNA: TGCAGTGCCACACAGGCCCCGAACACTGAAGCTTTCTTT.

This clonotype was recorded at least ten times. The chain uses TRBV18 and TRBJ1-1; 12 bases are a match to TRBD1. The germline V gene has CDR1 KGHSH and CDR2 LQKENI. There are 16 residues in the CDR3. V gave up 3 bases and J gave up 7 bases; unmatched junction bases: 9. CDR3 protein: CASSPRGGTGGIEAFF. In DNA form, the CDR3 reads TGTGCCAGCTCACCCCGCGGCGGGACAGGGGGCATTGAAGCTTTCTTT. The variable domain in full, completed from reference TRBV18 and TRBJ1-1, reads NAGVMQNPRHLVRRRGQEARLRCSPMKGHSHVYWYRQLPEEGLKFMVYLQKENIIDESGMPKERFSAEFPKEGPSILRIQQVVRGDSAAYFCASSPRGGTGGIEAFFGQGTRLTVV.

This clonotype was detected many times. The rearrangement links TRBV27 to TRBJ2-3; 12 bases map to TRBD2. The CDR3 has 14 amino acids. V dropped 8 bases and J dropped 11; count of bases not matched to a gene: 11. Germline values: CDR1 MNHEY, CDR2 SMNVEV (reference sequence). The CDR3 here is CASRLAGEFYRQYF. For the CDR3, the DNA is TGTGCCAGCCGACTAGCGGGAGAGTTCTACAGGCAGTATTTT.

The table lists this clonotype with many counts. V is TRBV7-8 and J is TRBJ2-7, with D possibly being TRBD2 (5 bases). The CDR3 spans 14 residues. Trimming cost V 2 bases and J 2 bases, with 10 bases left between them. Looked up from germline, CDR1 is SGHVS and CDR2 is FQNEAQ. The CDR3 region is CASSLLEGAYEQYF. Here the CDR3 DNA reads TGTGCCAGCAGCTTACTCGAGGGTGCCTACGAGCAGTACTTC.

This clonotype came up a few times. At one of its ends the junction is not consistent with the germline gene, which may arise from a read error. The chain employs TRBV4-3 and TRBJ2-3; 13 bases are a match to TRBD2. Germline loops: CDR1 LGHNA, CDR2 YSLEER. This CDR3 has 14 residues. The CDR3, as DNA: TGCGCCAGCAGCCAAGATACGACTAGCGGGGGGCTCGTTTTT. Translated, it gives CASSQDTTSGGLVF.

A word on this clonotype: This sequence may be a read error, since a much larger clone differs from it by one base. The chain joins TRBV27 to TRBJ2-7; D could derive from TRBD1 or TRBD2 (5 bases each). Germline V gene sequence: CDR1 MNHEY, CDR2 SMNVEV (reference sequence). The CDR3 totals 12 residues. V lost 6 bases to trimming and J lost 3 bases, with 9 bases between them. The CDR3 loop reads CASRGVNYEQYF. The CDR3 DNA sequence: TGTGCCAGCAGGGGGGTAAACTACGAGCAGTACTTC.

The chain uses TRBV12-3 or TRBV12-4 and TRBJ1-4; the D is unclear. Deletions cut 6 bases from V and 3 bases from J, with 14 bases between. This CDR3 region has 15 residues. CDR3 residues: CASRDDKVANEKLFF. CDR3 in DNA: TGTGCCAGCAGGGACGACAAGGTGGCTAATGAAAAACTGTTTTTT.

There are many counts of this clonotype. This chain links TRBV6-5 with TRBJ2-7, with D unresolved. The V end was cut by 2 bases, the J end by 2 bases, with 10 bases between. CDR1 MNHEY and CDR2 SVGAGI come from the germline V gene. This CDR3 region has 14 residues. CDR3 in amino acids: CASSYDPVAYEQYF. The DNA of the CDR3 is TGTGCCAGCAGTTACGACCCGGTCGCCTACGAGCAGTACTTC.

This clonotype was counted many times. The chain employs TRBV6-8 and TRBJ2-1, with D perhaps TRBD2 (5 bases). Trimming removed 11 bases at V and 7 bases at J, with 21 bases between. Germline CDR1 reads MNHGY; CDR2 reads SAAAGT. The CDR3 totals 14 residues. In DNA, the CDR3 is TGTGCCTGCCTTCTAGCAGCCCCTAGGAATGAGCAGTTCTTC. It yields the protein CACLLAAPRNEQFF.

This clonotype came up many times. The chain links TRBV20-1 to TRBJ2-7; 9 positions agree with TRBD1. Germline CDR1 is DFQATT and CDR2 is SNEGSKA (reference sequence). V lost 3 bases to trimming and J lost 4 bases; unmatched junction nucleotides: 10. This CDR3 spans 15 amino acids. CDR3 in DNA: TGCAGTGCTAGCGGGGGATACGGACAGGGGTACGAGCAGTACTTC. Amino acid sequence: CSASGGYGQGYEQYF.

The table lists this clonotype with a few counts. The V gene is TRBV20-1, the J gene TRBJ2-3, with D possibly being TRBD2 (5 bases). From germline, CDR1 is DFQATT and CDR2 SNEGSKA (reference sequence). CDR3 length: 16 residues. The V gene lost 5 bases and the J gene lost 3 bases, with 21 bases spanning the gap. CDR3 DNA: TGCAGTGCTTATCCTAAGACTGACCCGGGGACAGATACGCAGTATTTT. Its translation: CSAYPKTDPGTDTQYF.